The T cell receptor (beta chain) under discussion was sequenced for a study of a mutant IDH1 vaccine in newly diagnosed glioma (dated by TCRdb to the early 2020s). A note on the overall study: The approximately 29 treated patients were 62.5% male and around 40% female, with a mean age of around 40 years. Before enrollment, most patients had been given radiochemotherapy with temozolomide as standard therapy, while the rest had received either radiotherapy alone or temozolomide alone. Peripheral blood samples were drawn at six visits, namely V03 (baseline), V05, V07, V10, V12 and V13. Longitudinal TCRB deep sequencing was performed for about two dozen treated patients wherever samples were available for exploratory analyses. What the research found in general, with its limitations: No apparent relationship was observed between pseudoprogression and alterations in the top peripheral T cell clonotypes detected by TCRB sequencing. The authors stated that sample limitations prevented analyses of patient blood samples from being reproduced. PBMC samples for TCRB deep sequencing were selected based on availability. Vaccine-induced immune responses across multiple MHC alleles were detected in over 85% of patients.

The method behind the library was the immunoSEQ multiplex PCR assay. Rearranged TCR beta chain sequences were amplified with the hsTCRB Kit following the manufacturer's protocol. TCRB libraries were sequenced on an Illumina MiSeq. In the paper's pipeline: Demultiplexing, trimming and gene mapping were performed with the kit vendor's proprietary platform. Here the immuneACCESS table is served through TCRdb, limited to in-frame sequences with V and J called. Missing clones are a known gap in these copies; in checked studies unresolved V genes cover under half, and the rest lacks a known reason. V, J and clone size were drawn from that table, and D and trimming were deduced from the DNA. The table for this sample lists about 54,000 clones; around 80% of them were counted only once. The top ten constitute roughly 18% of the sample. About this clone: The antigen it recognizes is unknown. Nothing much larger sits one base from this clone, and base qualities are not available.

Reading the label with the study, this specimen's time point is: baseline, week 1 (first vaccination visit). In the paper's terms, the treatment or condition label means: pre-vaccination baseline after standard-of-care therapy. Donors had newly diagnosed WHO grade 3 or 4 IDH1-mutant astrocytomas with loss of nuclear ATRX. The samples were drawn from NOA16, a multicentre, single-arm, open-label phase I trial in Germany that tested a mutant IDH1 peptide vaccine in humans for the first time. Blood drawn at visit V03 was used as the baseline sample for immunogenicity testing. Genomic DNA for TCRB sequencing was isolated from EDTA blood with the DNeasy Blood and Tissue Kit. Taken from cysteine to phenylalanine, the CDR3 has 15 residues. Here the CDR3 DNA is all that survives: 45 bases in frame from base 1. Clipping removes 2 bases from V and 4 bases from J, with 5 as the unmatched junction base count. CDR1 and CDR2 are read off the germline V gene as SGHRS and YFSETQ.

The receptor's source is a man between 18 and 35 years old with glioma. The specimen was PBMCs, collected from a glioma patient treated with radiotherapy, temozolomide or both. The V and J genes are TRBV5-1 and TRBJ2-2; TRBD1 agrees with 7 junctional bases. Here is the DNA: TGCGCCAGCAGCTTCTCGACAGGGAGCACCGGGGAGCTGTTTTTT. Translated, it reads CASSFSTGSTGELFF.